Presented here are 29 T cell receptor beta chains from one specimen sequenced in a study of molecular identifiers for immune sequencing clone quantification. TCRdb re-analysed the PCR reads in MiXCR, keeping a single row per CDR3 protein. The sample shows more than 35,000 distinct CDR3 sequences, approximately 19% of them seen only once. Material: naive CD8+ T cells from blood, with Jurkat cell RNA spiked in. Documented subset: FACS-sorted CD8+CD4-CCR7+CD45RA+ naive T cells. The receptors stem from a human donor in good health. Some libraries in this study had Jurkat cell RNA spiked in.

Ten or more counts support this clonotype. The chain uses TRBV3-1 and TRBJ2-2; D might be TRBD1 (5 bases). The CDR3 is 15 amino acids. With 6 bases removed from V and 4 bases from J, the gap between germline ends came to 15 bases. Germline V gene data show CDR1 as LGHDT and CDR2 as YNNKEL (reference sequence). CDR3 nucleotides: TGTGCCAGCAGGTCCAGGGATTGGTCCACCGGGGAGCTGTTTTTT. Its protein product is CASRSRDWSTGELFF.

The chain is built from TRBV29-1 and TRBJ1-1, with D uncertain. Trimming removed 6 bases at V and 0 bases at J, with 11 bases between. This CDR3 region has 13 residues. Germline loops: CDR1 SQVTM, CDR2 ANQGSEA. The CDR3, as DNA: TGCAGCGTACGACCGGGCATGAACACTGAAGCTTTCTTT. It codes for CSVRPGMNTEAFF.

Ten or more counts support this clonotype. The chain recombines TRBV7-8 with TRBJ1-4, with a weak D call TRBD1 (5 bases). This CDR3 is built from 16 residues. From germline, CDR1 is SGHVS and CDR2 FQNEAQ. V lost 2 bases to trimming and J lost 4 bases, with 14 bases between them. DNA of the CDR3: TGTGCCAGCAGCTTACTGGGGCAGCCTCTTAATGAAAAACTGTTTTTT. It codes for CASSLLGQPLNEKLFF.

This clonotype was recorded at least ten times. This rearrangement joins TRBV29-1 to TRBJ2-7; D possibly corresponds to TRBD2 (5 bases). Germline V gene lookup returns CDR1 SQVTM and CDR2 ANQGSEA. V gave up 0 bases and J gave up 4 bases, with 13 bases separating them. The CDR3 is made up of 14 amino acids. Here the CDR3 DNA reads TGCAGCGTTGAAGATGACGGCGGCGGGTACGAGCAGTACTTC. It translates to CSVEDDGGGYEQYF.

In the case of this clonotype: A much more abundant neighbour one base away suggests this may be a read error. This chain connects TRBV4-3 to TRBJ2-1, with 12 bases fitting TRBD2. The CDR3 runs to 15 residues. The germline CDR1 and CDR2 sequences are LGHNA and YSLEER. Trimming took 4 bases from V and 8 from J; bases not matched to a gene: 6. The CDR3 DNA follows: TGCGCCAGCAGCCCAGGACTAGCGGGACTAGATGAGCAGTTCTTC. It encodes CASSPGLAGLDEQFF.

This clonotype was counted at least ten times. The J gene is TRBJ2-2, the V gene TRBV7-9; tentative D call: TRBD2 (5 bases). Germline assignment: CDR1 SEHNR and CDR2 FQNEAQ (reference sequence). V was shortened by 3 bases and J by 0 bases, with 8 bases between the two germline ends. The CDR3 totals 15 residues. The CDR3 DNA is TGTGCCAGCAGCTTTCCGGGGACGAACACCGGGGAGCTGTTTTTT. Its protein product is CASSFPGTNTGELFF.

In regard to this clonotype: This may arise from a read error, as a much more abundant clone is one base away. V and J are TRBV11-2 and TRBJ2-7; weak D call: TRBD2 (7 bases). The CDR3 covers 15 residues. The V end was cut by 3 bases, the J end by 1 base, with 13 bases between. Germline V gene sequence: CDR1 SGHAT, CDR2 FQNNGV. CDR3 amino acids: CASSFGGHMSYEQYF. CDR3 nucleotide sequence: TGTGCCAGCAGCTTCGGGGGGCACATGTCCTACGAGCAGTACTTC.

This clonotype was recorded only once. A clone one base away is much larger, so this may be a read error. In DNA, the CDR3 is TGCGCCAGCAGCGTCCGAGGACACAATGAGCAGCTCTTC. This encodes CASSVRGHNEQLF. The chain couples TRBV5-1 to TRBJ2-1; D might be TRBD1 (5 bases). Germline loops: CDR1 SGHRS, CDR2 YFSETQ. CDR3 size: 13 residues.

On this clonotype: A much larger clone lies a single base off, so this may be a read error. The chain combines TRBV6-2 or TRBV6-3 with TRBJ2-7; 8 nucleotides line up with TRBD1. CDR3 length: 14 residues. CDR1 is MNHEY and CDR2 is SVGEGT in the germline V gene. V lost 4 bases to trimming and J lost 5 bases; unmatched junction nucleotides: 7. The CDR3 spells CASSCSSGGHEQYF. CDR3 bases: TGTGCCAGCAGTTGCTCGTCAGGGGGCCACGAGCAGTACTTC.

The genes are TRBV9 and TRBJ2-3, with 7 bases matching TRBD2. Germline CDR1 reads SGDLS; CDR2 reads YYNGEE. V lost 9 bases, J lost 4 bases, and 11 bases stayed unmatched. The CDR3 consists of 14 residues. The CDR3 DNA reads TGTGCCACCTCGAGCGGGGACTACGCAGATACGCAGTATTTT. Amino acids: CATSSGDYADTQYF.

This clonotype was counted many times. CDR3 sequence reads: CASSGDGNEQYF. The CDR3, as DNA: TGTGCCAGCAGTGGAGACGGAAACGAGCAGTACTTC. The chain combines TRBV6-1 with TRBJ2-7, with D hard to call. CDR1 is MNHNS, CDR2 SASEGT, per germline. This CDR3 spans 12 amino acids. The germline V and J ends were trimmed by 4 bases and 5 bases, with 9 bases remaining between them.

Many counts were recorded for this clonotype. The chain is built from TRBV21-1 and TRBJ2-3; TRBD1 is taken as the D call from the table, unchecked against the DNA. TRBV21-1 constitutes a pseudogene. The CDR3 sequence is 20 residues long. Here the CDR3 reads CASSPRTGVGLSPSTDTQYF. CDR3 sequence (DNA): TGTGCCAGCAGCCCCCGGACAGGGGTGGGCCTAAGTCCTAGCACAGATACGCAGTATTTT.

Here the CDR3 reads CASSPSQVEAPLHF. CDR3 nucleotide sequence: TGTGCCAGCAGTCCATCGCAGGTGGAGGCACCCCTCCACTTT. This chain links TRBV3-1 with TRBJ1-6, with no clear D. CDR1 is LGHDT, CDR2 YNNKEL, per germline (reference sequence). Trimming took off 6 bases at V and 11 bases at J, with 17 bases between the two ends. The CDR3 is 14 amino acids.

This clonotype has a count of ten or more. The chain recombines TRBV10-3 with TRBJ2-3; 9 nucleotides match TRBD2. V dropped 3 bases and J dropped 3; count of bases not matched to a gene: 1. Germline CDR1 is ENHRY and CDR2 is SYGVKD. This CDR3 spans 14 amino acids. Here the CDR3 DNA reads TGTGCCATCAGTGATAGCGGGGGTACAGATACGCAGTATTTT. This codes for CAISDSGGTDTQYF.

This clonotype was detected ten times or more. CDR3 amino acids: CASSRGVNTEAFF. CDR3 coding DNA: TGTGCCAGCAGCAGGGGGGTGAACACTGAAGCTTTCTTT. The chain links TRBV7-9 to TRBJ1-1, with D maybe TRBD1 (6 bases). The CDR3 runs 13 residues. V shed 5 bases and J shed 0 bases, with 7 bases lying between them. Germline V gene data show CDR1 as SEHNR and CDR2 as FQNEAQ (reference sequence).

This clonotype was found many times. V usage is TRBV11-2 and J usage is TRBJ1-1; D remains ambiguous. Germline values: CDR1 SGHAT, CDR2 FQNNGV. Deletions cut 1 base from V and 3 bases from J, with 12 bases between. The CDR3 runs to 15 residues. The CDR3 bases are TGTGCCAGCAGCTTAGGAAAGCTCGGGGACACTGAAGCTTTCTTT. It encodes CASSLGKLGDTEAFF.

The CDR3 DNA reads TGTGCCAGCAGTGAAGCGGAAACGGGGGTCGGGGAGACCCAGTACTTC. Its protein product is CASSEAETGVGETQYF. V is TRBV2 and J is TRBJ2-5; perhaps TRBD2 as D (6 bases). Per the germline V gene, CDR1 is SNHLY and CDR2 is FYNNEI. The CDR3 totals 16 residues. V lost 0 bases to trimming and J lost 5 bases, with 16 bases between them.

A note on this clonotype: A much larger clone differs from this one at a single base, so this may be a read error. The genes are TRBV10-3 and TRBJ2-5, with D unresolved. Deletions cut 3 bases from V and 2 bases from J, with 7 bases between. This CDR3 is built from 13 residues. From germline, CDR1 is ENHRY and CDR2 SYGVKD. CDR3 sequence: CAISDGIQETQYF. CDR3 nucleotides: TGTGCCATCAGTGATGGGATACAAGAGACCCAGTACTTC.

The chain recombines TRBV27 with TRBJ2-7, with 10 bases lining up with TRBD2. CDR3 length: 16 residues. The germline CDR1 and CDR2 sequences are MNHEY and SMNVEV (reference sequence). Trimming at V came to 6 bases and at J to 5 bases, leaving 13 bases not matched to a gene. The CDR3 sequence: CASRHGSSGRGDEQYF. The CDR3, as DNA: TGTGCCAGCAGACACGGATCCAGCGGGAGGGGAGACGAGCAGTACTTC.

Note on this clonotype: A read error is possible here, since a much larger clone lies one base away. The chain has TRBV4-2 and TRBJ2-3; 7 positions match TRBD2. There are 17 residues in the CDR3. Germline V gives CDR1 LGHNA, CDR2 YNFKEQ. Here the CDR3 reads CASSQSQAGTSTDTQCF. The CDR3 DNA follows: TGTGCCAGCAGCCAGTCCCAAGCGGGAACAAGCACAGATACGCAGTGTTTT.

The chain links TRBV6-2 or TRBV6-3 to TRBJ2-7; D is unclear. Germline lookup yields CDR1 MNHEY and CDR2 SVGEGT. V gave up 5 bases and J gave up 2 bases, with 13 bases separating them. This CDR3 is 14 amino acids long. Here the CDR3 reads CASSPRPNPYEQYF. The DNA of the CDR3 is TGTGCCAGCAGTCCTAGACCGAATCCCTACGAGCAGTACTTC.

The sample holds many counts of this clonotype. This chain links TRBV9 with TRBJ2-5; 8 nucleotides line up with TRBD2. Unmatched junction bases numbered 5, after V lost 3 bases and J lost 1 base. CDR1 SGDLS and CDR2 YYNGEE come from the germline V gene. The CDR3 contains 15 residues. CDR3 DNA: TGTGCCAGCAGCGCAACCGGGACTAGCCAAGAGACCCAGTACTTC. Translating it yields CASSATGTSQETQYF.

This clonotype was recorded at least ten times. The chain links TRBV9 to TRBJ2-5, with D perhaps given as TRBD1 or TRBD2 (5 bases each). With 5 bases removed from V and 2 bases from J, the gap between germline ends came to 10 bases. Germline V gene data show CDR1 as SGDLS and CDR2 as YYNGEE. There are 13 residues in the CDR3. The CDR3 here is CASRGRMQETQYF. As DNA, the CDR3 is TGTGCCAGCAGGGGACGGATGCAAGAGACCCAGTACTTC.

This clonotype has ten or more counts. The V call is TRBV6-5, the J call TRBJ1-1; D uncertain. The CDR3 sequence is 11 residues long. Germline-derived CDR1 and CDR2 are MNHEY and SVGAGI. V shed 5 bases and J shed 10 bases, with 11 bases lying between them. The CDR3 nucleotides are TGTGCCAGCAGTCCGGGCTGGGGAGCTTTCTTT. This translates into CASSPGWGAFF.

This clonotype was counted ten times or more. The chain has TRBV4-3 and TRBJ1-1; D not certain. The CDR3 is made up of 15 amino acids. V was shortened by 1 base and J by 3 bases, with 12 bases between the two germline ends. Looked up from germline, CDR1 is LGHNA and CDR2 is YSLEER. CDR3 in amino acids: CASSQGTKWDTEAFF. The CDR3 nucleotides read TGCGCCAGCAGCCAAGGGACTAAGTGGGACACTGAAGCTTTCTTT.

This clonotype was found many times. The chain recombines TRBV4-2 with TRBJ1-2, with a tentative D call TRBD1 (5 bases). The CDR3 has 14 residues. Germline V lookup: CDR1 LGHNA, CDR2 YNFKEQ. Trimming pared 4 bases from V and 8 bases from J, leaving 17 bases between. CDR3 sequence (DNA): TGTGCCAGCAGCCCGGTCGAGGGGTCGGACGGCTACACCTTC. Amino acid sequence: CASSPVEGSDGYTF.

The chain is built from TRBV5-6 and TRBJ1-6; D is perhaps TRBD1 (5 bases). Trimming shortened V by 0 bases and J by 8 bases, and 12 bases separated the two germline ends. From germline, CDR1 is SGHDT and CDR2 YYEEEE. CDR3 length equals 15 residues. This chain's CDR3 is CASSLAVGVDSPLHF. As DNA, the CDR3 is TGTGCCAGCAGCTTGGCCGTGGGGGTTGATTCACCCCTCCACTTT.

Remarks on this clonotype: This sequence may be a read error, since a much larger clone differs from it by one base. No conserved phenylalanine or tryptophan ends this CDR3, so it is likely a read error. The rearrangement uses TRBV5-6 and TRBJ2-7, with 9 nucleotides matching TRBD1. CDR1 is SGHDT, CDR2 YYEEEE, per germline. The CDR3 spans 16 residues. Unmatched junction bases numbered 9, after V lost 1 base and J lost 4 bases. The CDR3 loop reads CASSLTGGLLGYEQYL. The CDR3 nucleotides are TGTGCCAGCAGCTTGACAGGGGGCCTACTTGGGTACGAGCAGTACCTC.

This clonotype showed up many times. The gene calls are TRBV3-1 and TRBJ2-1; D not certain. V was pared by 0 bases and J by 6 bases, with 6 bases between. The CDR3 sequence is 13 residues long. Germline lookup yields CDR1 LGHDT and CDR2 YNNKEL (reference sequence). The chain's CDR3 is CASSQDIGNEQFF. CDR3 bases: TGTGCCAGCAGCCAAGATATTGGCAATGAGCAGTTCTTC.